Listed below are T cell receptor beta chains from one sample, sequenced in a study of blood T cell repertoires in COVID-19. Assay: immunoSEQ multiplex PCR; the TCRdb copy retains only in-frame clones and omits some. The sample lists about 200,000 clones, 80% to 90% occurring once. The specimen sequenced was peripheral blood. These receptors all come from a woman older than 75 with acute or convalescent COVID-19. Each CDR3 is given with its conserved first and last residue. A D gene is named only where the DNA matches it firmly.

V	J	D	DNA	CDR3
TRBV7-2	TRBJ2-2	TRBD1	TGTGCCAGCAGCCCACAGGGGTCTCCGAACACCGGGGAGCTGTTTTTT	CASSPQGSPNTGELFF
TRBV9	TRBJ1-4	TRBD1	TGTGCCAGCAGCGTAGGGGGGACAGGGATGAAACTGTTTTTT	CASSVGGTGMKLFF
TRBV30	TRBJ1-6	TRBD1	TGTGCCTGGGATGGACAGGGTAATTCACCCCTCCACTTT	CAWDGQGNSPLHF
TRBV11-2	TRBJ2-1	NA	TGTGCCAGCAGCTCTGCTAATTGGGAGCAGTTCTTC	CASSSANWEQFF
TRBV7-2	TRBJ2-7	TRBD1	TGTGCCAGCAGCTGGACAGGGGCATACGAGCAGTACTTC	CASSWTGAYEQYF
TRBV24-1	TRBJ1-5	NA	TGTGCCACCAGCCAAACCGGGACTAGGCCCAATCAGCCCCAGCATTTT	CATSQTGTRPNQPQHF
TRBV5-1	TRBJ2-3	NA	TGCGCCAGCAGGGAAGGCACCCTGGGAGGAGATACGCAGTATTTT	CASREGTLGGDTQYF
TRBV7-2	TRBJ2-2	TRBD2	TGTGCCAGCAGCCCCCCCTTACTAGCGGGAGGCACCGGGGAGCTGTTTTTT	CASSPPLLAGGTGELFF
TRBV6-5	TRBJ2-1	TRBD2	TGTGCCAGCAGTCCCCTTCCGGGACTAGCGAATGAGCAGTTCTTC	CASSPLPGLANEQFF
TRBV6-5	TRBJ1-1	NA	TGTGCCAGCAGTTACGCTTTAGGACAGCGCCTCTCTGAAGCTTTCTTT	CASSYALGQRLSEAFF
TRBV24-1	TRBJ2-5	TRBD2	TGTGCCACCAGTTATGGGGGGGAAGAGACCCAGTACTTC	CATSYGGEETQYF
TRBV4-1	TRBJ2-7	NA	TGCGCCAGCAGCCAAGATGGGACGGGAGCAGGGTACGAGCAGTACTTC	CASSQDGTGAGYEQYF
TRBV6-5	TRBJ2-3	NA	TGTGCCAGCAGACCGGACAGGAGGGGCCGGTATTTT	CASRPDRRGRYF
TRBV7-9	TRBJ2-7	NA	TGTGCCAGCAGTCGGGCCCAGGGCCCCGAGCAGTACTTC	CASSRAQGPEQYF
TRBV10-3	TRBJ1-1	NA	TGTGCCATCAGACTGGAGGTGAACACTGAAGCTTTCTTT	CAIRLEVNTEAFF
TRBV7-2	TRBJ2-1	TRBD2	TGTGCCAGCAGCCAACCGGGACTACCCTACAATGAGCAGTTCTTC	CASSQPGLPYNEQFF
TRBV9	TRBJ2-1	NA	TGTGCCAGCAGCGTAGGAGGATTATGGTCCTACAATGAGCAGTTCTTC	CASSVGGLWSYNEQFF
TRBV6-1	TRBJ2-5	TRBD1	TGTGCCAGCAGTGACGGCAGGGGGCTACGTCAAGAGACCCAGTACTTC	CASSDGRGLRQETQYF
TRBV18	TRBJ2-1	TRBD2	TGTGCCAGCTCACCATGGACTAGCGGACGCGATGAGCAGTTCTTC	CASSPWTSGRDEQFF
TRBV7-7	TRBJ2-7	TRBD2	TGTGCTAGCAGCCCCGGACTAGCGGGGGCCTACGAGCAGTACTTC	CASSPGLAGAYEQYF
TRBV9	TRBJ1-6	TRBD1	TGTGCCAGCAGCGCGACAGGGGTAGGCTTGGGTTCACCCCTCCACTTT	CASSATGVGLGSPLHF
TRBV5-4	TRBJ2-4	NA	TGTGCCAGCAGCTTGGCCGTCCAGACCGGGATCAACATTCAGTACTTC	CASSLAVQTGINIQYF
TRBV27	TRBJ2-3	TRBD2	TGTGCCAGCAGCAACGCCTTCAGGGAGGGGAGATTCACAGATACGCAGTATTTT	CASSNAFREGRFTDTQYF
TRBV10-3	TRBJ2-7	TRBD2	TGTGCCATCAGCGGATCGGCCCAACCGGGACTAGCGGCCTACGAGCAGTACTTC	CAISGSAQPGLAAYEQYF